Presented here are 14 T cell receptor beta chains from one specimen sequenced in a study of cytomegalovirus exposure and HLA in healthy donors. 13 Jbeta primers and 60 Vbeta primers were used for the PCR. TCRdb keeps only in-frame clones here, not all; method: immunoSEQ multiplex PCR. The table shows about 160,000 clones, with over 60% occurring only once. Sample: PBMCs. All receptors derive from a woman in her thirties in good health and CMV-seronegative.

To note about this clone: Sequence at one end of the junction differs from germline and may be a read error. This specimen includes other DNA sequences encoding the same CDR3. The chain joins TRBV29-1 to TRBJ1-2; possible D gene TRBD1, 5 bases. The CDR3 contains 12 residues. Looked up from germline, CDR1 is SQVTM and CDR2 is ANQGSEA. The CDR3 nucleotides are TGTAGCGTCCGGACACAATTTGAGGGCTACACCTTC. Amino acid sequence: CSVRTQFEGYTF. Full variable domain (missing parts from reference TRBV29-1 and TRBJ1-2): SAVISQKPSRDICQRGTSLTIQCQVDSQVTMMFWYRQQPGQSLTLIATANQGSEATYESGFVIDKFPISRPNLTFSTLTVSNMSPEDSSIYLCSVRTQFEGYTFGSGTRLTVV.

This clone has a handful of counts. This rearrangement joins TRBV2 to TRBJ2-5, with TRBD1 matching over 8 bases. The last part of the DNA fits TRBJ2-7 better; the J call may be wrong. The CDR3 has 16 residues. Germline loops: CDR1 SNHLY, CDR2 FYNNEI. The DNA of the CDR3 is TGTGCCAGCAGTGCCCTACTTAGGGACAGGATCTACGAGCAGTACTTC. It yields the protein CASSALLRDRIYEQYF.

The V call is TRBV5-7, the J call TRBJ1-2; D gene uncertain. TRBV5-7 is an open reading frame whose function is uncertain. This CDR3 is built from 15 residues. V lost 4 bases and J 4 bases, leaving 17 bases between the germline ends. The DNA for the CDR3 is TGTGCCAGCAGCCCCCCCGAGGGTTGCCGCTATGGCTACACCTTC. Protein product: CASSPPEGCRYGYTF.

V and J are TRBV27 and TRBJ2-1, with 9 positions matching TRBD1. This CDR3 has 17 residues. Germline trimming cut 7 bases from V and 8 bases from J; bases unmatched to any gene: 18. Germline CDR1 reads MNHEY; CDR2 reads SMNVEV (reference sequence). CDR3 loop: CASMSEVGQGAQDEQFF. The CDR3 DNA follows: TGTGCCAGCATGTCAGAGGTGGGACAGGGTGCACAGGATGAGCAGTTCTTC.

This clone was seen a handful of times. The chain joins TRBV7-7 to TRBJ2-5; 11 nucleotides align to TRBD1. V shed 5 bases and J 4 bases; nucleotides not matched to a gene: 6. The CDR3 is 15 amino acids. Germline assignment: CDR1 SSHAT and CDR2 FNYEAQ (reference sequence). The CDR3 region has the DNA TGTGCCAGCAGCCGGGACAGGGGGGTTGCAGAGACCCAGTACTTC. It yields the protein CASSRDRGVAETQYF.

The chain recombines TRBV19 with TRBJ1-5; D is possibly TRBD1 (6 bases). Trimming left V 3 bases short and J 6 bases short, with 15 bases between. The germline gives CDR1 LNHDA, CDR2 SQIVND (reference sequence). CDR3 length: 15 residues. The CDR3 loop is CASSIYGGAVQPQHF. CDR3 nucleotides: TGTGCCAGTAGTATTTATGGGGGGGCTGTTCAGCCCCAGCATTTT.

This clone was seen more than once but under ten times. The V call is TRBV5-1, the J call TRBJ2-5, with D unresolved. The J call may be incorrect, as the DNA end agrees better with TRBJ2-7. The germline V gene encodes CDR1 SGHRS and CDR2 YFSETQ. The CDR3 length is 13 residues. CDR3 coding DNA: TGCGCCAGCAGCTTGGACTCTTACTACGAGCAGTACTTC. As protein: CASSLDSYYEQYF.

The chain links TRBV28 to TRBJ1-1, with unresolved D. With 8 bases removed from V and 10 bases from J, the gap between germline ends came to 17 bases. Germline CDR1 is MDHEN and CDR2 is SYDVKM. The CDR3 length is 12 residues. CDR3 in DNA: TGTGCCAGCTGTATTGGTCGGGGATCAGCTTTCTTT. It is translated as CASCIGRGSAFF.

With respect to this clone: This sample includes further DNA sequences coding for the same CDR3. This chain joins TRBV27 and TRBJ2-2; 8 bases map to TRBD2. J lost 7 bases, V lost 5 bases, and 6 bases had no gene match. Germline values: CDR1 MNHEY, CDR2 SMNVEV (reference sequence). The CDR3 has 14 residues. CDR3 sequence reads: CASSQSGGVGELFF. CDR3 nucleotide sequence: TGTGCCAGCAGTCAAAGCGGGGGAGTCGGGGAGCTGTTTTTT.

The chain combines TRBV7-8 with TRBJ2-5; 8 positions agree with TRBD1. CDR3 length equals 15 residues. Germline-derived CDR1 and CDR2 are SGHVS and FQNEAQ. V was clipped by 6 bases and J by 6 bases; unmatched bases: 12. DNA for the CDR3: TGTGCCAGCAGACCCCCAGGGGGCCCGGCCAAGACCCAGTACTTC. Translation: CASRPPGGPAKTQYF. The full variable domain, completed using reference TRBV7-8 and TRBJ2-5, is GAGVSQSPRYKVAKRGQDVALRCDPISGHVSLFWYQQALGQGPEFLTYFQNEAQLDKSGLPSDRFFAERPEGSVSTLKIQRTQQEDSAVYLCASRPPGGPAKTQYFGPGTRLLVL.

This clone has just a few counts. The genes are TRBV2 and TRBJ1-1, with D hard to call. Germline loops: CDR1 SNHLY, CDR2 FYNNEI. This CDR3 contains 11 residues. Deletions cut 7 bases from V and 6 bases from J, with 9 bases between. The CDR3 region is CASNSSPEAFF. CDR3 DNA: TGTGCCAGCAACAGTTCCCCTGAAGCTTTCTTT.

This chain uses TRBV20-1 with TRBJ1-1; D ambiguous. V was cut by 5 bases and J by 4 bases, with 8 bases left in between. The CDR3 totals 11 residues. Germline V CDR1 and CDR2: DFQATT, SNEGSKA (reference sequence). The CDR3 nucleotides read TGCAGTGCTTCGCGGGTCACTGAAGCTTTCTTT. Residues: CSASRVTEAFF.

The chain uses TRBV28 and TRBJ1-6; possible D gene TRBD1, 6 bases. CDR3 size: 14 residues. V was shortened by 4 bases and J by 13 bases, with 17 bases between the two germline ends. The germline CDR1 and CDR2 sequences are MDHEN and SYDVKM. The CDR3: CASSSPGGGRPLHF. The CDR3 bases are TGTGCCAGCAGTTCCCCTGGGGGCGGGCGGCCCCTCCACTTT.

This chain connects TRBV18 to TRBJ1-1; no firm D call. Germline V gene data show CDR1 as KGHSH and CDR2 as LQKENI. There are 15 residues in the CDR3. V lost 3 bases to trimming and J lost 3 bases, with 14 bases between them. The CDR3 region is CASSPTIEVDTEAFF. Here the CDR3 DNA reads TGTGCCAGCTCACCCACCATTGAGGTAGACACTGAAGCTTTCTTT.